This T cell receptor beta chain was documented in a study of identical twins. TCRdb called the 5' RACE reads again in MiXCR, with one record for every CDR3 protein. The sample contains approximately 260,000 distinct CDR3 sequences, approximately 8.3% of which appear only once. There are many counts of this clonotype. These data were also reused for a study on yellow fever vaccine responses in identical twins.

The receptor was isolated from a woman between 18 and 29 years old in good health. What was sequenced was CD8+ T cells sorted from blood.

The DNA for the CDR3 is TGTGCCAGCAGTTCCGGGGGAGGGCCGATGGCAGATACGCAGTATTTT. It translates to CASSSGGGPMADTQYF. J is TRBJ2-3 and V is TRBV28, with 7 bases identical to TRBD2. The V and J ends lost 4 bases and 4 bases, in that order; junction bases with no gene match: 11. CDR3 length: 16 residues. The germline gives CDR1 MDHEN, CDR2 SYDVKM.